This T cell receptor beta chain was retrieved from a study of low-dose radiotherapy and immunotherapy resistance in tumors. The authors amplified TCRs for about 20 PCR cycles with a constant-region primer and a V-primer adapter. TCRdb analysed the reads with MiXCR anew, one entry per CDR3 protein. The sample shows tens of thousands of distinct CDR3 sequences, 10% to 15% of them seen only once. CDR1 PRHDT and CDR2 FYEKMQ come from the germline V gene (reference sequence). The CDR3 contains 13 residues. The germline V and J ends were trimmed by 5 bases and 8 bases, with 13 bases remaining between them. This clonotype was recorded at least ten times. Stated time point: before trial treatment.

The V call is TRBV13, the J call TRBJ2-1, with D possibly being TRBD2 (5 bases). The sequence was obtained from a female donor with ovarian cancer. Material: PBMCs, obtained before treatment. CDR3 in DNA: TGTGCCAGCAGCCGCGATGCCGGGGATGAGCAGTTCTTC. It encodes CASSRDAGDEQFF.